The entry below gives a single T cell receptor beta chain sequence along with its context. The data are from a study of blood T cell repertoires in COVID-19. Germline lookup yields CDR1 MGHRA and CDR2 YSYEKL. This CDR3 spans 14 amino acids. The V end lost 4 bases, the J end lost 1 base, and 11 bases lay between the germline ends. The repertoire was sequenced with immunoSEQ multiplex PCR; TCRdb's copy has only in-frame clones and lacks some. The table records hundreds of thousands of clones, more than 75% of them present only once. Sequenced: PBMCs or T cells enriched from blood (not recorded which). The receptor comes from a man aged 18 to 30 who had recovered from COVID-19. This sequence joins TRBV4-1 and TRBJ2-7; no firm D call. The CDR3 DNA sequence: TGCGCCAGCAGCCCATCAGGCGCGTCCTACGAGCAGTACTTC. Amino acids: CASSPSGASYEQYF.